The entry below describes one T cell receptor beta chain. The antigen remains undetermined. This record belongs to a study of CD8+ T cells in alopecia areata. Whole-study findings and limits: Higher clonality and more expanded CD8+ clones appeared in lesional than normal scalp. Mice showed clearer TCR sharing than patients did, a gap that was possibly HLA-related. Alphabeta T cells residing in normal skin are also sequenced in scalp samples.

Isolation of CD4+ and CD8+ T cells from PBMCs was achieved by sorting. The length of the CDR3 is 15 residues. From germline, CDR1 is SNHLY and CDR2 FYNNEI. Unmatched junction bases numbered 12, after V lost 10 bases and J lost 5 bases. cDNA serving as the sequencing template came from extracted, reverse transcribed RNA. TCRdb's copy holds only in-frame clones and misses some; the assay was immunoSEQ multiplex PCR. The sample includes 140,000 or so clones, approximately 60% seen only once; the top ten take approximately 34%. The sequence was obtained from a human donor in good health. This chain uses TRBV2 with TRBJ2-1, with 9 bases matching TRBD2. Sequencing input: CD8+ T cells sorted from blood. CDR3 DNA: TGTGCCATCCAACGGGGGACTAGCCTAGACAATGAGCAGTTCTTC. Translating gives CAIQRGTSLDNEQFF. Using reference TRBV2 and TRBJ2-1 for the parts outside the CDR3, the full variable domain is EPEVTQTPSHQVTQMGQEVILRCVPISNHLYFYWYRQILGQKVEFLVSFYNNEISEKSEIFDDQFSVERPDGSNFTLKIRSTKLEDSAMYFCAIQRGTSLDNEQFFGPGTRLTVL.